This passage covers 21 T cell receptor beta chains from one sample sequenced in a study of molecular identifiers for immune sequencing clone quantification. TCRdb independently ran MiXCR on the PCR reads; one entry per CDR3 protein. This sample yields nearly 55,000 distinct CDR3 sequences, of which more than 35% are seen a single time; 3.5% to 4% belongs to the top ten. Sequencing was performed on naive CD8+ T cells from blood, with Jurkat cell RNA spiked in. Noted subset: FACS-sorted CD8+CD4-CCR7+CD45RA+ naive T cells. Source of these receptors: a human donor in good health. Some libraries in this study had Jurkat cell RNA spiked in.

This clonotype was recorded many times. V gene TRBV5-1 combines with J gene TRBJ2-5; D is unclear. V dropped 7 bases and J dropped 5 bases, with 18 bases sitting between them. Germline loops: CDR1 SGHRS, CDR2 YFSETQ. The CDR3 is 14 amino acids. The CDR3 here is CASLFPPHGETQYF. The CDR3 bases are TGCGCCAGCTTATTCCCCCCTCATGGTGAGACCCAGTACTTC.

This clonotype occurred a few times. The CDR3 does not end in the conserved phenylalanine or tryptophan, so this is likely a read error. V and J are TRBV6-2 or TRBV6-3 and TRBJ1-1; D is uncertain. This CDR3 has 12 residues. Trimming cost V 9 bases and J 1 base, with 9 bases left between them. Germline V lookup: CDR1 MNHEY, CDR2 SVGEGT. CDR3 nucleotide sequence: TGTGCCAGTCTGGACTGGAACACTGAAGCTTTCCTT. Protein product: CASLDWNTEAFL.

The genes are TRBV12-3 or TRBV12-4 and TRBJ1-1, with a tentative D call TRBD1 (6 bases). This CDR3 is 13 amino acids long. The V and J ends lost 6 bases and 5 bases respectively, with 13 bases between them. The CDR3 DNA reads as TGTGCCAGCAGCCCAGGGGTGGAGACTGAAGCTTTCTTT. This sequence encodes CASSPGVETEAFF.

As regards this clonotype: The germline gene is not matched at one end of the junction; a read error may be the cause. The chain carries TRBV11-2 and TRBJ1-6; unclear D gene. The CDR3 covers 14 residues. Germline CDR1 reads SGHAT; CDR2 reads FQNNGV. The CDR3 bases are TGTGCCAGCAGCCCTGCTACTTGCGCCTCTCCCCTCCTCTTT. Its protein product is CASSPATCASPLLF. Full variable domain (remainder filled in from reference TRBV11-2 and TRBJ1-6): EAGVAQSPRYKIIEKRQSVAFWCNPISGHATLYWYQQILGQGPKLLIQFQNNGVVDDSQLPKDRFSAERLKGVDSTLKIQPAKLEDSAVYLCASSPATCASPLLFGNGTRLTVT.

There are a few counts of this clonotype. The rearrangement joins TRBV11-2 to TRBJ1-2; D remains ambiguous. The CDR3 spans 13 residues. Deletions cut 0 bases from V and 4 bases from J, with 6 bases between. Germline V gene data show CDR1 as SGHAT and CDR2 as FQNNGV. The CDR3 protein is CASSLEAGYGYTF. The DNA of the CDR3 is TGTGCCAGCAGCTTAGAGGCAGGCTATGGCTACACCTTC.

This clonotype was counted many times. The gene calls are TRBV12-3 or TRBV12-4 and TRBJ1-5, with TRBD1 matching over 7 bases. The V and J ends lost 5 bases and 5 bases, in that order; junction bases with no gene match: 6. The CDR3 sequence is 14 residues long. CDR3 nucleotides: TGTGCCAGCAGTCCAGGACAGGAGGATCAGCCCCAGCATTTT. Its translation: CASSPGQEDQPQHF.

As concerns this clonotype: Because it lacks the conserved phenylalanine or tryptophan at the end, this CDR3 is likely a read error. This sequence joins TRBV28 and TRBJ2-3, with TRBD2 as a possible D gene (5 bases). The CDR3 runs to 12 residues. The germline V gene has CDR1 MDHEN and CDR2 SYDVKM. With 2 bases removed from V and 10 bases from J, the gap between germline ends came to 10 bases. The CDR3 reads CASSLTRDAQYI. CDR3 DNA: TGTGCCAGCAGTTTAACGAGGGATGCGCAGTATATT.

Only a few counts were recorded for this clonotype. V gene TRBV28 combines with J gene TRBJ1-4, with TRBD1 identical over 9 bases. The CDR3 extends over 15 amino acids. CDR1 is MDHEN, CDR2 SYDVKM, per germline. V lost 5 bases and J lost 8; bases outside the gene matches: 9. The CDR3: CASSIGQGRGEKLFF. CDR3 DNA: TGTGCCAGCAGTATTGGACAGGGGCGAGGAGAAAAACTGTTTTTT. The full variable domain, with the rest looked up from reference TRBV28 and TRBJ1-4, is DVKVTQSSRYLVKRTGEKVFLECVQDMDHENMFWYRQDPGLGLRLIYFSYDVKMKEKGDIPEGYSVSREKKERFSLILESASTNQTSMYLCASSIGQGRGEKLFFGSGTQLSVL.

This chain links TRBV6-6 with TRBJ1-1; perhaps TRBD1 as D (5 bases). Looked up from germline, CDR1 is MNHNY and CDR2 is SVGAGI (reference sequence). Trimming cost V 0 bases and J 6 bases, with 14 bases left between them. The CDR3 has 15 residues. The CDR3, as DNA: TGTGCCAGCAGTTACTCTAATCCCGGGGCCGCTGAAGCTTTCTTT. Translation: CASSYSNPGAAEAFF.

This clonotype was recorded a few times. The chain uses TRBV4-1 and TRBJ1-3, with D possibly being TRBD1 (5 bases). Trimming cost V 4 bases and J 0 bases, with 13 bases left between them. The CDR3 sequence is 16 residues long. In germline, CDR1 is MGHRA, CDR2 YSYEKL. DNA of the CDR3: TGCGCCAGCAGCCGGATAGACAGCGTCTCTGGAAACACCATATATTTT. As protein: CASSRIDSVSGNTIYF.

Ten or more counts support this clonotype. The V gene is TRBV28, the J gene TRBJ2-3; D gene ambiguous. The germline V gene has CDR1 MDHEN and CDR2 SYDVKM. This CDR3 spans 15 amino acids. V lost 6 bases and J lost 0, with 13 bases in between. The DNA of the CDR3 is TGTGCCAGCAGCCCGACGGATACTAGCACAGATACGCAGTATTTT. It is translated as CASSPTDTSTDTQYF.

Comments on this clonotype: It may be a read error: a sequence one base away is much more abundant. The rearrangement joins TRBV28 to TRBJ1-5, with TRBD1 as a possible D gene (5 bases). From germline, CDR1 is MDHEN and CDR2 SYDVKM. CDR3 length equals 15 residues. CDR3 bases: TGTGCCAGCAGATCTCTTTGGGGCAGGGTTCAGCCCCTGCATTTT. It is translated as CASRSLWGRVQPLHF.

This clonotype came up a few times. This rearrangement joins TRBV25-1 to TRBJ1-3; D is possibly TRBD1 (5 bases). V shed 4 bases and J shed 2 bases, with 12 bases lying between them. Germline CDR1 reads MGHDK; CDR2 reads SYGVNS. The CDR3 spans 15 residues. For the CDR3, the DNA is TGTGCCAGCAGTGCAGGGTGGTCGGCTGGAAACACCATATATTTT. Translation: CASSAGWSAGNTIYF. The whole variable domain, filled in from reference TRBV25-1 and TRBJ1-3, reads EADIYQTPRYLVIGTGKKITLECSQTMGHDKMYWYQQDPGMELHLIHYSYGVNSTEKGDLSSESTVSRIRTEHFPLTLESARPSHTSQYLCASSAGWSAGNTIYFGEGSWLTVV.

This clonotype has more than one count but fewer than ten. The chain joins TRBV7-6 to TRBJ2-5; D not resolved. The CDR3 length is 15 residues. V was clipped by 1 base and J by 4 bases, with 13 bases between them. The germline V gene encodes CDR1 SGHVS and CDR2 FNYEAQ. This chain's CDR3 is CASSLGFSPRETQYF. The CDR3 DNA follows: TGTGCCAGCAGCTTAGGGTTTAGTCCGAGAGAGACCCAGTACTTC.

Of note for this clonotype: A clone one base away is much larger, so this may be a read error. The gene calls are TRBV29-1 and TRBJ2-2; D tentatively reads TRBD1 or TRBD2 (5 bases each). Germline V gene sequence: CDR1 SQVTM, CDR2 ANQGSEA. The CDR3 is 12 residues long. In DNA, the CDR3 is TGCAGCGTTCTCCAGGGCGCCGGGGAGCTGTATTTT. Translation gives CSVLQGAGELYF.

The sample holds a few counts of this clonotype. The chain uses TRBV20-1 and TRBJ1-2; D remains ambiguous. CDR1 is DFQATT and CDR2 is SNEGSKA in the germline V gene (reference sequence). The CDR3 is 12 amino acids. V lost 5 bases to trimming and J lost 2 bases, with 9 bases between them. The CDR3 coding sequence is TGCAGTGCTCCTATCTTAAACTATGGCTACACCTTC. Translated, it gives CSAPILNYGYTF.

As for this clonotype: This may be a read error, as it is one base from a much larger clone. The rearrangement uses TRBV9 and TRBJ2-3, with a weak D call TRBD2 (5 bases). Germline V gene lookup returns CDR1 SGDLS and CDR2 YYNGEE. Trimming removed 3 bases from V and 2 bases from J, with 7 bases in between. The CDR3 covers 13 residues. DNA of the CDR3: TGTGCCAGCAGCGGAGACTACACAGATACGCAGTATTTT. It translates to CASSGDYTDTQYF.

The chain joins TRBV4-1 to TRBJ2-7, with TRBD1 matching over 7 bases. The CDR3 is 15 amino acids. Unmatched junction bases numbered 9, after V lost 3 bases and J lost 4 bases. The V gene's germline CDR1 is MGHRA and CDR2 YSYEKL. CDR3 coding DNA: TGCGCCAGCAGCCACGGGACAGAGTACTCTTACGAGCAGTACTTC. The encoded protein is CASSHGTEYSYEQYF.

Many counts were recorded for this clonotype. V usage is TRBV6-1 and J usage is TRBJ2-7; D is possibly TRBD2 (5 bases). The germline V gene has CDR1 MNHNS and CDR2 SASEGT. V dropped 7 bases and J dropped 3 bases, with 25 bases sitting between them. The CDR3 is 17 amino acids. CDR3 sequence: CASIHPEAGPAVYEQYF. The CDR3 DNA reads TGTGCCAGCATCCATCCAGAGGCGGGCCCGGCGGTCTACGAGCAGTACTTC.

This clonotype was detected ten times or more. The gene calls are TRBV7-8 and TRBJ1-5; D uncertain. The CDR3 spans 15 residues. Germline V CDR1 and CDR2: SGHVS, FQNEAQ. V was pared by 2 bases and J by 0 bases, with 8 bases between. CDR3 amino acids: CASSLIQDSNQPQHF. The CDR3, as DNA: TGTGCCAGCAGCTTAATCCAGGATAGCAATCAGCCCCAGCATTTT. Filled out from reference TRBV7-8 and TRBJ1-5, the complete variable domain reads GAGVSQSPRYKVAKRGQDVALRCDPISGHVSLFWYQQALGQGPEFLTYFQNEAQLDKSGLPSDRFFAERPEGSVSTLKIQRTQQEDSAVYLCASSLIQDSNQPQHFGDGTRLSIL.

The table lists this clonotype with a few counts. This chain uses TRBV9 with TRBJ1-4; TRBD1 matches at 10 bases. This CDR3 contains 13 residues. Germline V gene sequence: CDR1 SGDLS, CDR2 YYNGEE. After removal of 3 bases from V and 9 bases from J, the junction contained 2 bases not matched to a gene. DNA of the CDR3: TGTGCCAGCAGCGGGACAGGGGGGCAAAAACTGTTTTTT. Amino acid sequence: CASSGTGGQKLFF.